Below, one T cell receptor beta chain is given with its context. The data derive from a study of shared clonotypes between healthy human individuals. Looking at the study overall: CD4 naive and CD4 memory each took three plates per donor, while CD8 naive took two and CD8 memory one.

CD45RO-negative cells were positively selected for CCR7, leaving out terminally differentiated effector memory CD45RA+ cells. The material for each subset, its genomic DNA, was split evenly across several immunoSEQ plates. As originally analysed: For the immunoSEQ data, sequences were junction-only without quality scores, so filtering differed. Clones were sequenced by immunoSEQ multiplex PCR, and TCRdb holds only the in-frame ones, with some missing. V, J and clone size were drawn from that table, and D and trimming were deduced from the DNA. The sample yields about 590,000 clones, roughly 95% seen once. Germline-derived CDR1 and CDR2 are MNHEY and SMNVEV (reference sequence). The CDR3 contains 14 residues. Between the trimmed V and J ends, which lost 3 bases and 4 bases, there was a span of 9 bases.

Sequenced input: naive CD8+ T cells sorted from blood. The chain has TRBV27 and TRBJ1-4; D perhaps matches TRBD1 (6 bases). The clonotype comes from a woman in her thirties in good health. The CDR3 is CASSLQGLNEKLFF. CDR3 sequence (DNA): TGTGCCAGCAGTTTGCAGGGGCTTAATGAAAAACTGTTTTTT.